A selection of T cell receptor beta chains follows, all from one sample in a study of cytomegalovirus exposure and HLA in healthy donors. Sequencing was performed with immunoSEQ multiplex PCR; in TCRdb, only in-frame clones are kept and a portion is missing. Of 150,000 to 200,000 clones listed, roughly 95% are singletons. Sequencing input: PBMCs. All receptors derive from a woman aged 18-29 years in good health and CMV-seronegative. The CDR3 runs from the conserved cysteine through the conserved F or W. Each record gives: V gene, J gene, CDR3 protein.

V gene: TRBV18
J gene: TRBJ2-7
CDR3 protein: CASSLNSLAGGEEQYF

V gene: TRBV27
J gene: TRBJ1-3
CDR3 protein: CASRHTGDGNTIYF

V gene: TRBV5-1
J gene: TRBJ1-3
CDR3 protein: CATPGGLNTIYF

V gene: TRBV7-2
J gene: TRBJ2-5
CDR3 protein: CASSYRLAGVPYF

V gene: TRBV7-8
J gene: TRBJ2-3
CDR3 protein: CASSWAGFTDTQYF

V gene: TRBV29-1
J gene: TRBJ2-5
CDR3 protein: CSGTGTASQETQYF

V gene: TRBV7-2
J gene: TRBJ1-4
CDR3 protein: CASARVKNEKLFF

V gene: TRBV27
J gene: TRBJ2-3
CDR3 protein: CASSLFGLAGGPTTDTQYF

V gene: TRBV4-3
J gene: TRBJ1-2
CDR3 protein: CASSQVEGDYGYTF

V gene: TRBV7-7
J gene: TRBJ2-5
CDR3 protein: CASSRSGYQETQYF

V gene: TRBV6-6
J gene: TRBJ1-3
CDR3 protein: CASSSETGTGNTIYF

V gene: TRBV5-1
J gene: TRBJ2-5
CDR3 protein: CASSLLAGEETQYF

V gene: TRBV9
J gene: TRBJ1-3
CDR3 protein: CASSVVGASGNTIYF

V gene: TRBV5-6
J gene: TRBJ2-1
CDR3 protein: CASSLYQGAYNEQFF

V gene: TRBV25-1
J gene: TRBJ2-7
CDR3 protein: CASSESGGRRYEQYF

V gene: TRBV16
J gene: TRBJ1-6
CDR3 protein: CASSRSDSKNSPLHF

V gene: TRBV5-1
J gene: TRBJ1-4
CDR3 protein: CASSLGGLGEKLFF

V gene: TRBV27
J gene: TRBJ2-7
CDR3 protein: CASRPILAGGSYEQYF

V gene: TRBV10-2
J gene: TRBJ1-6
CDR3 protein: CASSERQGTYNSPLHF

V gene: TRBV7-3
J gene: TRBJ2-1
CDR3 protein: CAWRGDEQFF

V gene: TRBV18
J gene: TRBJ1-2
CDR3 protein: CASSPQQGNYGYTF

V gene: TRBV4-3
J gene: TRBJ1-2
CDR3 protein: CASSQDFQVLNYGYTF

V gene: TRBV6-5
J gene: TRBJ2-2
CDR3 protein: CASSVRTGELFF

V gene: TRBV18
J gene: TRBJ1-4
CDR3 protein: CASSSVTTNEKLFF